Following are 30 T cell receptor beta chains from one sample sequenced in a study of shared clonotypes between healthy human individuals. The assay was immunoSEQ multiplex PCR, and TCRdb's table has in-frame clones only and misses some. The sample lists roughly 330,000 clones, around two thirds occurring once. The sample consisted of memory CD4+ T cells sorted from blood. Subset described: CD45RA-negative fraction. These receptors all come from a man aged 25-40 years in good health.

V and J are TRBV29-1 and TRBJ2-3; D ambiguous. The CDR3 length is 14 residues. Germline V gene sequence: CDR1 SQVTM, CDR2 ANQGSEA. V gave up 3 bases and J gave up 2 bases, with 12 bases separating them. The chain's CDR3 is CSVDHTVPTDTQYF. The DNA of the CDR3 is TGCAGCGTTGATCACACAGTACCCACAGATACGCAGTATTTT.

This clone has only one observation. The rearrangement links TRBV2 to TRBJ1-4; perhaps TRBD1 as D (5 bases). The CDR3 contains 12 residues. V gave up 6 bases and J gave up 8 bases, with 10 bases separating them. CDR1 SNHLY and CDR2 FYNNEI come from the germline V gene. The DNA of the CDR3 is TGTGCCAGCAGCCAGGGAGGCGAAAAACTGTTTTTT. Translation: CASSQGGEKLFF.

The genes are TRBV10-3 and TRBJ2-6, with D perhaps given as TRBD1 or TRBD2 (5 bases each). Germline lookup yields CDR1 ENHRY and CDR2 SYGVKD. V lost 7 bases and J 0 bases, leaving 13 bases between the germline ends. The length of the CDR3 is 16 residues. The CDR3 reads CAITSGTPSGANVLTF. The DNA of the CDR3 is TGTGCCATCACTTCCGGGACCCCCTCTGGGGCCAACGTCCTGACTTTC.

The V and J genes are TRBV5-1 and TRBJ2-5; tentatively, D is TRBD2 (5 bases). The length of the CDR3 is 13 residues. Germline V gives CDR1 SGHRS, CDR2 YFSETQ. V lost 4 bases to trimming and J lost 7 bases, with 14 bases between them. Here the CDR3 DNA reads TGCGCCAGCAGCCCGGGCCTTCGGGGGACCCAGTACTTC. Translating it yields CASSPGLRGTQYF.

The table lists this clone with a count of one. The chain has TRBV5-6 and TRBJ1-3; the D gene is possibly TRBD1 (6 bases). Germline V CDR1 and CDR2: SGHDT, YYEEEE. This CDR3 region has 14 residues. With 5 bases removed from V and 0 bases from J, the gap between germline ends came to 9 bases. CDR3 in amino acids: CASSLQGSGNTIYF. In nucleotides, the CDR3 is TGTGCCAGCAGTTTACAGGGCTCTGGAAACACCATATATTTT.

The J gene is TRBJ2-3, the V gene TRBV2; tentative D call: TRBD2 (5 bases). V was cut by 2 bases and J by 5 bases, with 20 bases left in between. The germline V gene has CDR1 SNHLY and CDR2 FYNNEI. The CDR3 contains 17 residues. This chain's CDR3 is CASSERSTGLGKDTQYF. The CDR3 DNA is TGTGCCAGCAGTGAAAGGTCAACGGGGTTAGGGAAAGATACGCAGTATTTT.

J is TRBJ2-1 and V is TRBV7-9; D call uncertain. V dropped 0 bases and J dropped 7 bases, with 7 bases sitting between them. Germline V CDR1 and CDR2: SEHNR, FQNEAQ (reference sequence). There are 13 residues in the CDR3. CDR3 coding DNA: TGTGCCAGCAGCTTAGCACAGTCAAATGAGCAGTTCTTC. It is translated as CASSLAQSNEQFF. Variable domain in full (rest from reference TRBV7-9 and TRBJ2-1): DTGVSQNPRHKITKRGQNVTFRCDPISEHNRLYWYRQTLGQGPEFLTYFQNEAQLEKSRLLSDRFSAERPKGSFSTLEIQRTEQGDSAMYLCASSLAQSNEQFFGPGTRLTVL.

This clone appeared a few times. The rearrangement uses TRBV5-8 and TRBJ1-5, with a tentative D call TRBD1 (6 bases). The CDR3 runs to 15 residues. Germline V gene lookup returns CDR1 SGHTS and CDR2 YDEGEE. V lost 4 bases and J 0 bases, leaving 11 bases between the germline ends. In DNA, the CDR3 is TGTGCCAGCAGCCTCAGGGGATATAGCAATCAGCCCCAGCATTTT. Its protein product is CASSLRGYSNQPQHF.

This rearrangement joins TRBV4-1 to TRBJ1-1, with D hard to call. The V gene lost 1 base and the J gene lost 9 bases, with 15 bases spanning the gap. The CDR3 has 14 residues. Germline V gene lookup returns CDR1 MGHRA and CDR2 YSYEKL. The CDR3 reads CASSQVSEMGKAFF. For the CDR3, the DNA is TGCGCCAGCAGCCAAGTATCCGAGATGGGGAAAGCTTTCTTT.

The rearrangement links TRBV19 to TRBJ2-5, with 7 bases fitting TRBD2. The CDR3 extends over 15 amino acids. CDR1 is LNHDA and CDR2 is SQIVND in the germline V gene (reference sequence). With 4 bases clipped from V and 9 bases from J, the junction kept 14 bases outside the gene matches. The CDR3 sequence: CASSTRAGPDGAQYF. Here the CDR3 DNA reads TGTGCCAGTAGTACCCGAGCGGGACCCGACGGAGCCCAGTACTTC. Full variable domain (remainder filled in from reference TRBV19 and TRBJ2-5): DGGITQSPKYLFRKEGQNVTLSCEQNLNHDAMYWYRQDPGQGLRLIYYSQIVNDFQKGDIAEGYSVSREKKESFPLTVTSAQKNPTAFYLCASSTRAGPDGAQYFGPGTRLLVL.

About this clone: This sample also contains other DNA sequences that code for the same CDR3. This chain uses TRBV5-4 with TRBJ2-5; maybe TRBD1 (5 bases). Germline CDR1 and CDR2: SGHNT and YYREEE (reference sequence). CDR3 size: 13 residues. V was pared by 2 bases and J by 1 base, with 6 bases between. The CDR3: CASSLDSQETQYF. CDR3 bases: TGTGCCAGCAGCTTAGACAGCCAAGAGACCCAGTACTTC.

The rearrangement joins TRBV4-3 to TRBJ1-5, with unresolved D. Germline-derived CDR1 and CDR2 are LGHNA and YSLEER. This CDR3 spans 14 amino acids. Trimming shortened V by 0 bases and J by 7 bases, and 10 bases separated the two germline ends. The CDR3 region has the DNA TGCGCCAGCAGCCAAGATATCGGGTGGCAGCCCCAGCATTTT. This gives the protein CASSQDIGWQPQHF.

This sequence joins TRBV28 and TRBJ2-7, with D hard to call. The CDR3 has 13 residues. Germline values: CDR1 MDHEN, CDR2 SYDVKM. The germline V and J ends were trimmed by 5 bases and 2 bases, with 10 bases remaining between them. CDR3 in DNA: TGTGCCAGCAGTCCTCCTAGACCCTACGAGCAGTACTTC. Its protein product is CASSPPRPYEQYF.

The chain has TRBV18 and TRBJ2-5, with D hard to call. Germline V gene lookup returns CDR1 KGHSH and CDR2 LQKENI. V dropped 2 bases and J dropped 6 bases, with 7 bases sitting between them. This CDR3 contains 12 residues. Here the CDR3 DNA reads TGTGCCAGCTCACCAGGGGAAAAGACCCAGTACTTC. Its protein is CASSPGEKTQYF.

The chain uses TRBV27 and TRBJ1-1, with D hard to call. Germline V CDR1 and CDR2: MNHEY, SMNVEV (reference sequence). V lost 6 bases to trimming and J lost 8 bases, with 4 bases between them. CDR3 length equals 9 residues. The CDR3 bases are TGTGCCAGCAGCCCCGAAGCTTTCTTT. Protein: CASSPEAFF.

V is TRBV9 and J is TRBJ2-1; D ambiguous. CDR1 is SGDLS and CDR2 is YYNGEE in the germline V gene. V lost 2 bases and J lost 5, with 14 bases in between. The CDR3 is 15 residues long. CDR3 in DNA: TGTGCCAGCAGCGTGGGGTTCCGGCTGAACAATGAGCAGTTCTTC. This translates into CASSVGFRLNNEQFF.

This chain links TRBV7-8 with TRBJ1-2; D is uncertain. The germline gives CDR1 SGHVS, CDR2 FQNEAQ. This CDR3 is 15 amino acids long. Between the trimmed V and J ends, which lost 6 bases and 1 base, there was a span of 15 bases. The CDR3 region is CASSRAGELNYGYTF. The CDR3 DNA is TGTGCCAGCAGTAGGGCCGGAGAACTTAACTATGGCTACACCTTC.

The rearrangement links TRBV4-1 to TRBJ2-7; D unclear. This CDR3 is 14 amino acids long. Per germline, CDR1 MGHRA and CDR2 YSYEKL. Trimming left V 1 base short and J 2 bases short, with 9 bases between. CDR3 bases: TGCGCCAGCAGCCAAGCTCGCGGTCCCTACGAGCAGTACTTC. Encoded protein: CASSQARGPYEQYF.

This clone has ten or more counts. The chain combines TRBV2 with TRBJ2-1, with TRBD2 identical over 7 bases. The CDR3 loop spans 15 amino acids. From germline, CDR1 is SNHLY and CDR2 FYNNEI. Trimming removed 7 bases from V and 0 bases from J; junction bases left unmatched: 6. Written as DNA, the CDR3 is TGTGCCAGCAATGGAGCGGGAAACTCCTACAATGAGCAGTTCTTC. Encoded protein: CASNGAGNSYNEQFF.

This sequence joins TRBV7-2 and TRBJ2-7, with D maybe TRBD2 (6 bases). The ends were cut back, 1 base at V and 1 base at J, with 17 bases in the middle. Looked up from germline, CDR1 is SGHTA and CDR2 is FQGNSA. The CDR3 runs to 17 residues. CDR3 sequence (DNA): TGTGCCAGCAGCTTAGTGGGTGCGGGGACTGCTTCCTACGAGCAGTACTTC. As protein: CASSLVGAGTASYEQYF.

Of note for this clone: The same CDR3 can be traced to other DNA sequences in this sample. The chain combines TRBV5-1 with TRBJ1-3; D not certain. The ends were cut back, 0 bases at V and 4 bases at J, with 2 bases in the middle. CDR1 and CDR2 from the germline V gene are SGHRS and YFSETQ. The CDR3 has 12 residues. CDR3 sequence reads: CASSLEGNTIYF. CDR3 DNA sequence: TGCGCCAGCAGCTTGGAAGGAAACACCATATATTTT.

This clone has ten or more counts. The chain combines TRBV7-9 with TRBJ2-7; TRBD2 is a possible D gene (5 bases). The CDR3 loop spans 14 amino acids. Germline V lookup: CDR1 SEHNR, CDR2 FQNEAQ (reference sequence). V was pared by 5 bases and J by 4 bases, with 15 bases between. This CDR3 is CASSQAGVDYEQYF. CDR3 sequence (DNA): TGTGCCAGCAGCCAAGCCGGGGTCGATTACGAGCAGTACTTC.

This clone was recorded once. V usage is TRBV28 and J usage is TRBJ2-7; D remains unclear. The V and J ends lost 5 bases and 3 bases respectively, with 11 bases between them. Germline CDR1 and CDR2: MDHEN and SYDVKM. The CDR3 consists of 13 residues. CDR3 nucleotides: TGTGCCAGCAGTCCCCCCCATATCTACGAGCAGTACTTC. It yields the protein CASSPPHIYEQYF.

In its sample, this clone was seen once. The J gene is TRBJ2-7, the V gene TRBV27; 7 bases agree with TRBD2. Germline V gives CDR1 MNHEY, CDR2 SMNVEV (reference sequence). Trimming cost V 3 bases and J 4 bases; bases outside gene matches: 9. The CDR3 runs 15 residues. The CDR3 spells CASSLGAGLGYEQYF. The CDR3 nucleotides are TGTGCCAGCAGTTTGGGAGCGGGACTGGGGTACGAGCAGTACTTC.

The chain links TRBV19 to TRBJ2-7, with 7 bases identical to TRBD1. The CDR3 runs 14 residues. Germline CDR1 is LNHDA and CDR2 is SQIVND (reference sequence). Trimming removed 6 bases from V and 3 bases from J; junction bases left unmatched: 8. Here the CDR3 reads CASSTRTGVYEQYF. The CDR3, as DNA: TGTGCCAGTAGCACCCGGACAGGAGTCTACGAGCAGTACTTC.

This clone was observed once. The CDR3 sequence: CASSPMRGLQETQYF. The DNA of the CDR3 is TGTGCCAGCAGCCCGATGCGGGGACTCCAAGAGACCCAGTACTTC. The genes are TRBV25-1 and TRBJ2-5; TRBD2 is a possible D gene (6 bases). The CDR3 spans 15 residues. Between the trimmed V and J ends, which lost 6 bases and 1 base, there was a span of 15 bases. Germline CDR1 and CDR2: MGHDK and SYGVNS.

The chain joins TRBV5-6 to TRBJ1-3; D gene ambiguous. The CDR3 runs 15 residues. Germline-derived CDR1 and CDR2 are SGHDT and YYEEEE. V was shortened by 4 bases and J by 2 bases, with 13 bases between the two germline ends. This CDR3 reads CASSPHDGPGNTIYF. CDR3 DNA: TGTGCCAGCAGCCCTCACGATGGTCCTGGAAACACCATATATTTT.

The J gene is TRBJ1-2, the V gene TRBV5-1; D not resolved. The germline gives CDR1 SGHRS, CDR2 YFSETQ. V was trimmed by 4 bases and J by 6 bases, leaving 13 bases between them. This CDR3 is built from 13 residues. The CDR3 DNA reads TGCGCCAGCAGCACTCGCTCCGGGCATGGCTACACCTTC. This codes for CASSTRSGHGYTF.

The chain links TRBV5-1 to TRBJ2-3; D is unclear. The CDR3 length is 13 residues. The V gene's germline CDR1 is SGHRS and CDR2 YFSETQ. The germline V and J ends were trimmed by 3 bases and 11 bases, with 16 bases remaining between them. The CDR3 sequence: CASSYDLLTGQYF. CDR3 bases: TGCGCCAGCAGCTATGACCTCCTAACGGGGCAGTATTTT. Full variable domain (missing parts from reference TRBV5-1 and TRBJ2-3): KAGVTQTPRYLIKTRGQQVTLSCSPISGHRSVSWYQQTPGQGLQFLFEYFSETQRNKGNFPGRFSGRQFSNSRSEMNVSTLELGDSALYLCASSYDLLTGQYFGPGTRLTVL.

To note about this clone: A read error may account for a junction end that differs from germline. The J gene is TRBJ2-7, the V gene TRBV6-1; the D call may be TRBD1 or TRBD2 (5 bases each). Germline CDR1 MNHNS, CDR2 SASEGT. The CDR3 runs 10 residues. The CDR3 nucleotides are TGTGCCAGCAGTGCCGGGACCGCAGACTTC. Protein sequence: CASSAGTADF.